The 2 T cell receptor beta chains in this list originate from one sample, sequenced in a study of regulatory T cells in long-lasting Graves disease. A single record per CDR3 protein comes from TCRdb applying MiXCR to the reads. The sample carries about 840 distinct CDR3 sequences, more than 75% recorded once. PBMC-derived RNA was used for the TCR library. Material: peripheral blood mononuclear cells (PBMCs), obtained with antithyroid drug treatment, in newly diagnosed or persistent Graves disease (not recorded which). These receptors were collected from a man between 18 and 35 years old with Graves disease.

This clonotype was counted once. The chain recombines TRBV2 with TRBJ2-1; D is unclear. This CDR3 has 10 amino acids. Germline V gene sequence: CDR1 SNHLY, CDR2 FYNNEI. The V and J ends lost 4 bases and 10 bases respectively, with 5 bases between them. The CDR3 sequence: CASSVNEQFF. The CDR3 DNA follows: TGTGCCAGCAGTGTTAACGAGCAGTTCTTC.

This chain uses TRBV27 with TRBJ2-2, with D hard to call. Trimming removed 4 bases at V and 1 base at J, with 1 base between. CDR3 size: 12 residues. Germline V gene lookup returns CDR1 MNHEY and CDR2 SMNVEV (reference sequence). The CDR3, as DNA: TGTGCCAGCAGTTGGAACACCGGGGAGCTGTTTTTT. This encodes CASSWNTGELFF.